A single sample gave rise to the 8 T cell receptor beta chains below, sequenced in a study of blood T cell repertoires in COVID-19. TCRdb's copy holds only in-frame clones and misses some; the assay was immunoSEQ multiplex PCR. This table holds about 280,000 clones, roughly 90% found once. The sample comprised peripheral blood. The origin of the receptors is a woman aged 30 to 39 with active or convalescent COVID-19.

The chain uses TRBV4-2 and TRBJ1-5, with 10 bases aligning to TRBD1. Germline-derived CDR1 and CDR2 are LGHNA and YNFKEQ. This CDR3 has 18 residues. The V and J ends lost 1 base and 0 bases, in that order; junction bases with no gene match: 6. This CDR3 is CASSQGPGTGDSNQPQHF. The CDR3 DNA follows: TGTGCCAGCAGCCAAGGGCCTGGGACAGGGGATAGCAATCAGCCCCAGCATTTT.

Only a few counts were recorded for this clone. The CDR3 is CASSVQGVTNEKLFF. In DNA form, the CDR3 reads TGTGCCAGCAGCGTCCAAGGGGTAACTAATGAAAAACTGTTTTTT. V usage is TRBV7-9 and J usage is TRBJ1-4; the D gene is possibly TRBD1 (5 bases). Between the trimmed V and J ends, which lost 5 bases and 1 base, there was a span of 11 bases. The CDR3 sequence is 15 residues long. Germline CDR1 reads SEHNR; CDR2 reads FQNEAQ (reference sequence).

V is TRBV19 and J is TRBJ2-1; no reliable D call. The length of the CDR3 is 14 residues. V lost 3 bases to trimming and J lost 7 bases, with 13 bases between them. Germline V gene lookup returns CDR1 LNHDA and CDR2 SQIVND (reference sequence). The CDR3 DNA follows: TGTGCCAGTAGTATCGGTGGAATCGGGAATGAGCAGTTCTTC. This sequence encodes CASSIGGIGNEQFF.

This clone is a singleton in its sample. The chain combines TRBV3-1 (or the pseudogene TRBV3-2) with TRBJ1-2, with unresolved D. The CDR3 has 14 residues. Germline loops: CDR1 LGHDT, CDR2 YNNKEL (reference sequence). The V gene lost 0 bases and the J gene lost 4 bases, with 9 bases spanning the gap. The CDR3 sequence: CASSQDPRGYGYTF. Here the CDR3 DNA reads TGTGCCAGCAGCCAAGACCCTCGGGGCTATGGCTACACCTTC.

This clone has more than one count but fewer than ten. The V call is TRBV6-4, the J call TRBJ2-3, with D maybe TRBD2 (6 bases). The CDR3 length is 13 residues. With 6 bases removed from V and 6 bases from J, the gap between germline ends came to 13 bases. Germline V gene sequence: CDR1 MRHNA, CDR2 SNTAGT. The CDR3 DNA sequence: TGTGCCAGCAGCCGGGGGATGGCGGATACGCAGTATTTT. The encoded protein is CASSRGMADTQYF.

V usage is TRBV4-2 and J usage is TRBJ1-2; TRBD1 might be the D (5 bases). The V and J ends lost 0 bases and 5 bases respectively, with 10 bases between them. The CDR3 is 14 residues long. The germline gives CDR1 LGHNA, CDR2 YNFKEQ. The CDR3 protein is CASSQEGQGYGYTF. The DNA for the CDR3 is TGTGCCAGCAGCCAAGAAGGTCAGGGTTATGGCTACACCTTC.

The rearrangement links TRBV7-2 to TRBJ2-1; D perhaps matches TRBD2 (6 bases). CDR1 and CDR2 from the germline V gene are SGHTA and FQGNSA. The length of the CDR3 is 15 residues. V was shortened by 5 bases and J by 0 bases, with 11 bases between the two germline ends. The CDR3 DNA follows: TGTGCCAGCAGCCGGGACTCCACCTCCTACAATGAGCAGTTCTTC. It translates to CASSRDSTSYNEQFF.

This clone was observed a few times. This sequence joins TRBV27 and TRBJ1-2, with a possible D match to TRBD1 (6 bases). With 7 bases removed from V and 1 base from J, the gap between germline ends came to 19 bases. The CDR3 spans 16 residues. The germline V gene has CDR1 MNHEY and CDR2 SMNVEV (reference sequence). CDR3: CASIPQGCHFNYGYTF. CDR3 bases: TGTGCCAGCATACCCCAGGGGTGCCACTTTAACTATGGCTACACCTTC.